The T cell receptor beta chain under discussion was sequenced for a study of beta chain features in type 1 diabetes. What was sequenced were expressed TCRB transcripts, since all of the isolated RNA had been reverse transcribed. Sequencing used immunoSEQ multiplex PCR; TCRdb keeps in-frame clones, though not all of them. The sample has about 230,000 clones, around 10% seen once. CD4+ naive, central memory, regulatory and stem cell-like memory subsets were isolated by sorting on CD45RO/CCR7/CD25/CD127/CD95/CD27. The sequence derives from a woman in her late teens or twenties in good health. Material for sequencing was naive CD4+ T cells from blood.

CDR3: CASSEQGHEKLFF. The CDR3 DNA reads TGTGCCAGCAGTGAACAGGGCCATGAAAAACTGTTTTTT. The chain combines TRBV2 with TRBJ1-4, with TRBD1 as a possible D gene (5 bases). The ends were cut back, 2 bases at V and 6 bases at J, with 7 bases in the middle. CDR1 and CDR2 (germline): SNHLY, FYNNEI. This CDR3 contains 13 residues.